In its sample, the clone carrying this T cell receptor beta chain was seen once. Its specificity is unknown. This sample is drawn from a study of Ad26.COV2.S vaccination and SARS-CoV-2 variants. Overall study: This donor came from the COV1001 trial of Ad26.COV2.S.

Treatment indicated: roughly 19 received Ad26.COV2.S at low or high dose, single or two shots; about 5 received placebo; per-sample allocation not given. The samples date from day 63 after the first vaccine or placebo injection. Study-level results: Those who received vaccine or placebo ended up with similar non-spike TCR breadth. Post-vaccination breadth of spike-specific CD8+ and CD4+ T cell responses was reportedly substantial. There was a possibility that the TCR breadth and depth analyses underestimated total T cell responses.

Produced via immunoSEQ multiplex PCR; TCRdb's table is partial and in-frame only. This table holds about 680,000 clones, around 89% found once. Sequenced here: peripheral blood, sampled in a trial of Ad26.COV2.S vaccine versus placebo. This clonotype was obtained from a person between 18 and 65 years old who received the Ad26.COV2.S COVID-19 vaccine or a placebo.

This CDR3 reads CSASGVGEQYF. The CDR3 coding sequence is TGCAGTGCATCGGGAGTAGGCGAGCAGTACTTC. This chain connects TRBV20-1 to TRBJ2-7; D possibly corresponds to TRBD2 (6 bases). Trimming took 6 bases from V and 6 from J, leaving 12 bases between them. CDR1 and CDR2 (germline): DFQATT, SNEGSKA (reference sequence). The CDR3 has 11 residues.